The next 22 T cell receptor beta chains were all read from a single sample in a study of blood T cell repertoires in COVID-19. Profiled with immunoSEQ multiplex PCR; TCRdb holds only in-frame clones, not every one. The sample contains around 170,000 clones, approximately 80% of which appear only once. Sequenced material: PBMCs or T cells enriched from blood (not recorded which). These receptor sequences come from a man aged 45 to 65 who had recovered from COVID-19.

The V gene is TRBV2, the J gene TRBJ1-5; TRBD1 is a possible D gene (6 bases). Trimming took 9 bases from V and 4 from J, leaving 16 bases between them. The CDR3 has 14 residues. In germline, CDR1 is SNHLY, CDR2 FYNNEI. The CDR3 sequence is CASSRRDTNQPQHF. In DNA form, the CDR3 reads TGTGCCAGTTCCCGCCGGGACACAAATCAGCCCCAGCATTTT.

This sequence joins TRBV6-4 and TRBJ2-4; possible D gene TRBD1, 5 bases. The CDR3 is made up of 14 amino acids. CDR1 is MRHNA and CDR2 is SNTAGT in the germline V gene. V lost 8 bases and J 5 bases, leaving 16 bases between the germline ends. This CDR3 reads CASSAGPTENIQYF. The CDR3 DNA reads as TGTGCCAGCTCAGCCGGGCCGACAGAAAACATTCAGTACTTC.

The V and J genes are TRBV7-2 and TRBJ2-7; 8 bases are a match to TRBD1. Germline V gene lookup returns CDR1 SGHTA and CDR2 FQGNSA. The CDR3 is 13 residues long. V lost 6 bases, J lost 5 bases, and 6 bases stayed unmatched. This CDR3 is CASSKDRAHEQYF. The CDR3 DNA reads as TGTGCCAGCAGTAAGGACAGGGCCCACGAGCAGTACTTC.

The chain has TRBV7-2 and TRBJ1-2; possible D gene TRBD1, 5 bases. Germline CDR1 and CDR2: SGHTA and FQGNSA. CDR3 length: 13 amino acids. V lost 6 bases, J lost 6 bases, and 14 bases lay in between. CDR3: CASSPQGFNGYTF. The DNA for the CDR3 is TGTGCCAGCAGTCCGCAGGGTTTCAATGGCTACACCTTC.

This chain joins TRBV27 and TRBJ1-4, with a tentative D call TRBD1 (5 bases). The length of the CDR3 is 16 residues. Germline V CDR1 and CDR2: MNHEY, SMNVEV (reference sequence). Trimming removed 2 bases at V and 0 bases at J, with 10 bases between. This chain's CDR3 is CASSLRRQTTNEKLFF. The CDR3 nucleotides read TGTGCCAGCAGTTTACGTCGACAGACAACTAATGAAAAACTGTTTTTT.

This clone showed up just a few times. The genes are TRBV5-6 and TRBJ2-5; TRBD2 matches 13 bases. V trimming: 4 bases; J trimming: 2 bases; junction bases outside the gene matches: 2. This CDR3 is 15 amino acids long. The germline gives CDR1 SGHDT, CDR2 YYEEEE. The CDR3 here is CASSQLAGGQETQYF. The CDR3 coding sequence is TGTGCCAGCAGCCAACTAGCGGGGGGGCAAGAGACCCAGTACTTC.

The chain uses TRBV2 and TRBJ1-2; TRBD1 is a possible D gene (5 bases). Trimming took off 7 bases at V and 8 bases at J, with 17 bases between the two ends. Germline-derived CDR1 and CDR2 are SNHLY and FYNNEI. CDR3 length: 13 residues. The CDR3 DNA reads as TGTGCCAGCACAGGGACTCCCCTATCGGGCTACACCTTC. Protein sequence: CASTGTPLSGYTF. Drawing the rest from reference TRBV2 and TRBJ1-2, the complete variable domain is EPEVTQTPSHQVTQMGQEVILRCVPISNHLYFYWYRQILGQKVEFLVSFYNNEISEKSEIFDDQFSVERPDGSNFTLKIRSTKLEDSAMYFCASTGTPLSGYTFGSGTRLTVV.

This chain joins TRBV11-2 and TRBJ2-3; D unresolved. The V gene lost 5 bases and the J gene lost 4 bases, with 16 bases spanning the gap. Germline lookup yields CDR1 SGHAT and CDR2 FQNNGV. The CDR3 is made up of 15 amino acids. In DNA form, the CDR3 reads TGTGCCAGCAGCCCCCTAGTTTTCTCGGCAGATACGCAGTATTTT. It is translated as CASSPLVFSADTQYF.

The rearrangement links TRBV4-1 to TRBJ2-2; TRBD2 might be the D (6 bases). This CDR3 has 15 amino acids. The germline V gene encodes CDR1 MGHRA and CDR2 YSYEKL. Deletions cut 4 bases from V and 7 bases from J, with 16 bases between. The CDR3 nucleotides are TGCGCCAGCAGCCGAACGTTGAGGGGAGGCGGGGAGCTGTTTTTT. It yields the protein CASSRTLRGGGELFF.

The J gene is TRBJ2-7, the V gene TRBV19; 7 bases map to TRBD2. The CDR3 covers 15 residues. With 3 bases clipped from V and 3 bases from J, the junction kept 8 bases outside the gene matches. The germline V gene encodes CDR1 LNHDA and CDR2 SQIVND (reference sequence). The CDR3: CASSILAGVIYEQYF. The DNA of the CDR3 is TGTGCCAGTAGTATTTTGGCGGGGGTTATCTACGAGCAGTACTTC.

The V and J genes are TRBV4-3 and TRBJ1-2; a possible D gene is TRBD1 (6 bases). Trimming pared 0 bases from V and 6 bases from J, leaving 11 bases between. The CDR3 covers 14 residues. CDR1 and CDR2 (germline): LGHNA, YSLEER. The CDR3 here is CASSQEVTGHGYTF. For the CDR3, the DNA is TGCGCCAGCAGCCAAGAGGTGACAGGCCATGGCTACACCTTC.

This chain uses TRBV5-5 with TRBJ2-3, with D uncertain. Germline V lookup: CDR1 SGHKS, CDR2 YYEKEE (reference sequence). The length of the CDR3 is 13 residues. The V gene lost 6 bases and the J gene lost 1 base, with 9 bases spanning the gap. CDR3 protein: CASTLAGTDTQYF. The CDR3 nucleotides read TGTGCCAGCACCCTGGCGGGCACAGATACGCAGTATTTT.

The V call is TRBV10-3, the J call TRBJ1-2; D is perhaps TRBD1 (6 bases). CDR3 size: 12 residues. The germline V gene has CDR1 ENHRY and CDR2 SYGVKD. V was pared by 6 bases and J by 2 bases, with 7 bases between. The CDR3 loop reads CAISQGNYGYTF. CDR3 coding DNA: TGTGCCATCAGCCAGGGGAACTATGGCTACACCTTC.

This clone was picked up a small number of times. The V and J genes are TRBV9 and TRBJ2-1, with TRBD2 identical over 7 bases. Germline CDR1 SGDLS, CDR2 YYNGEE. This CDR3 region has 14 residues. V shed 0 bases, J shed 9 bases, and the junction held 6 bases outside the gene matches. The CDR3 loop is CASSVDGSSGEQFF. CDR3 in DNA: TGTGCCAGCAGCGTAGATGGGTCTAGCGGTGAGCAGTTCTTC.

The chain couples TRBV19 to TRBJ2-7; tentatively, D is TRBD2 (6 bases). V shed 3 bases and J shed 6 bases, with 15 bases lying between them. This CDR3 is built from 14 residues. Germline values: CDR1 LNHDA, CDR2 SQIVND (reference sequence). CDR3 region: CASSMEGVRGEQYF. DNA of the CDR3: TGTGCCAGTAGTATGGAGGGAGTTCGGGGCGAGCAGTACTTC.

The V and J genes are TRBV21-1 and TRBJ2-7; the table's TRBD1 call for D was not verified on the DNA. TRBV21-1 is reported as a pseudogene. This CDR3 has 15 residues. In DNA, the CDR3 is TGTGCCAGCAGCAAGGGGTCCAGGGCCACGTGCGAGCAGTACTTC. Its protein product is CASSKGSRATCEQYF.

The rearrangement joins TRBV7-2 to TRBJ1-2, with TRBD1 matching 9 bases. Germline V gene data show CDR1 as SGHTA and CDR2 as FQGNSA. CDR3 size: 17 residues. The J segment lost 6 bases and the V segment lost 3 bases, leaving 14 bases of the junction unmatched. Written as DNA, the CDR3 is TGTGCCAGCAGCTTCCTCCTGGACAGGGGAGGGTCGGATGGCTACACCTTC. Its translation: CASSFLLDRGGSDGYTF.

The chain has TRBV5-4 and TRBJ1-6; D possibly corresponds to TRBD1 (6 bases). CDR1 and CDR2 from the germline V gene are SGHNT and YYREEE (reference sequence). The germline V and J ends were trimmed by 0 bases and 11 bases, with 15 bases remaining between them. This CDR3 is built from 15 residues. This CDR3 reads CASSLDADQGTPLHF. Here the CDR3 DNA reads TGTGCCAGCAGCTTGGACGCGGACCAGGGGACACCCCTCCACTTT.

The chain couples TRBV14 to TRBJ1-1, with D unclear. Germline V gives CDR1 SGHDN, CDR2 FVKESK. The CDR3 covers 12 residues. The V gene lost 4 bases and the J gene lost 11 bases, with 14 bases spanning the gap. As DNA, the CDR3 is TGTGCCAGCAGCCCCCTTTCCCCCGGGGCTTTCTTT. Protein product: CASSPLSPGAFF.

The genes are TRBV5-1 and TRBJ1-6, with TRBD1 identical over 12 bases. Germline CDR1 SGHRS, CDR2 YFSETQ. This CDR3 contains 17 residues. Losses at the gene ends were 4 bases for V and 4 bases for J; bases not matched to a gene: 6. In DNA form, the CDR3 reads TGCGCCAGCAGCCCGGGGACAGGGGGCGGTTATAATTCACCCCTCCACTTT. This translates into CASSPGTGGGYNSPLHF. Looking up the rest from reference TRBV5-1 and TRBJ1-6 gives the full variable domain: KAGVTQTPRYLIKTRGQQVTLSCSPISGHRSVSWYQQTPGQGLQFLFEYFSETQRNKGNFPGRFSGRQFSNSRSEMNVSTLELGDSALYLCASSPGTGGGYNSPLHFGNGTRLTVT.

The rearrangement uses TRBV6-6 and TRBJ2-3; TRBD2 matches 7 bases. J lost 4 bases, V lost 6 bases, and 10 bases had no gene match. This CDR3 contains 15 residues. From germline, CDR1 is MNHNY and CDR2 SVGAGI (reference sequence). The CDR3 spells CASSPGHRGADTQYF. CDR3 bases: TGTGCCAGCAGCCCGGGCCACCGGGGGGCAGATACGCAGTATTTT.

The chain links TRBV5-6 to TRBJ2-5; D gene uncertain. The CDR3 length is 15 residues. Deletions cut 0 bases from V and 1 base from J, with 10 bases between. Germline CDR1 reads SGHDT; CDR2 reads YYEEEE. CDR3 nucleotide sequence: TGTGCCAGCAGCTTGGGGCGGAACCTCCAAGAGACCCAGTACTTC. It translates to CASSLGRNLQETQYF.